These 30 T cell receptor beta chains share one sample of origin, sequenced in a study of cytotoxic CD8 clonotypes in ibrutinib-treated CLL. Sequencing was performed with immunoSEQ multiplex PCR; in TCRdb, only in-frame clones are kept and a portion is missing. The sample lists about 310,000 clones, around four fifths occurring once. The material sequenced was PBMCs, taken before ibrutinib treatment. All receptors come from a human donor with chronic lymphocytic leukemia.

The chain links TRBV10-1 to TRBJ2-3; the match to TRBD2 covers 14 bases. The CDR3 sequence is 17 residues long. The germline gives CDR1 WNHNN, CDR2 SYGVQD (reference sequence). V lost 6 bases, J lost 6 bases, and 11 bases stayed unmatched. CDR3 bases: TGCGCCAGCAGCTCCGGGACTAGCGGGAGAGGGGGGGATACGCAGTATTTT. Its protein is CASSSGTSGRGGDTQYF.

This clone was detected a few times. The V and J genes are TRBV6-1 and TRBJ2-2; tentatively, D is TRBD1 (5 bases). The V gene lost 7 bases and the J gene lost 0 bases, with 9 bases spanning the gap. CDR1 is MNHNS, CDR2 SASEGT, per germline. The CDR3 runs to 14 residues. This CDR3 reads CASMAGTNTGELFF. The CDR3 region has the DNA TGTGCCAGCATGGCAGGGACGAACACCGGGGAGCTGTTTTTT.

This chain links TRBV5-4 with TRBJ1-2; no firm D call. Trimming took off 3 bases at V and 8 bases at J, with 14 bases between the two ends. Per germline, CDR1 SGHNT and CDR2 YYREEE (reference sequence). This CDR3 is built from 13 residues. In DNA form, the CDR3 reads TGTGCCAGCAGCTGGGTTTCAGATCACGGCTACACCTTC. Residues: CASSWVSDHGYTF.

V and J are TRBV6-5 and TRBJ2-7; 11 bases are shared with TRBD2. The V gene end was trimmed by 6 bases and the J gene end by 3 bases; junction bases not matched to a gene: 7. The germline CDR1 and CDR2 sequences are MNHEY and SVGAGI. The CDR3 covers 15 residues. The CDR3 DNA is TGTGCCAGCAGCGTAGCGGGAGGGCGCAGCTACGAGCAGTACTTC. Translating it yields CASSVAGGRSYEQYF.

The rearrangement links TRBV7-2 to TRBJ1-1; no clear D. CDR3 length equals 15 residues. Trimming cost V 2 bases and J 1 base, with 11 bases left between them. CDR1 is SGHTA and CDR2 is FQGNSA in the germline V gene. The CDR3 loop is CASSLSLGQNTEAFF. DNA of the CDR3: TGTGCCAGCAGCTTAAGCCTTGGGCAGAACACTGAAGCTTTCTTT.

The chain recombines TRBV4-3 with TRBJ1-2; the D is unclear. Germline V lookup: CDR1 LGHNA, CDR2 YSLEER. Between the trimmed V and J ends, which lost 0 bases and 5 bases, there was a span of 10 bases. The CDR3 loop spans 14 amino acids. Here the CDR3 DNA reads TGCGCCAGCAGCCAAGATATACGCGCGTATGGCTACACCTTC. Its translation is CASSQDIRAYGYTF.

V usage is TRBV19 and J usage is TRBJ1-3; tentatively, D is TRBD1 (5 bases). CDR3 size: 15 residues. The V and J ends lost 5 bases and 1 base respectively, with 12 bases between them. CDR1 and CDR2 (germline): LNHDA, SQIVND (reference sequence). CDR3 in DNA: TGTGCCAGTAGTTACTCGACAGATTCTGGAAACACCATATATTTT. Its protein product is CASSYSTDSGNTIYF.

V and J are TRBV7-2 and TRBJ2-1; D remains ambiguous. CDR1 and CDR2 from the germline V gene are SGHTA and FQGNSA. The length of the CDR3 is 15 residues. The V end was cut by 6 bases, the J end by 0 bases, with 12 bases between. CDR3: CASSPDVSSYNEQFF. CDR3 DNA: TGTGCCAGCAGTCCCGACGTTAGCTCCTACAATGAGCAGTTCTTC.

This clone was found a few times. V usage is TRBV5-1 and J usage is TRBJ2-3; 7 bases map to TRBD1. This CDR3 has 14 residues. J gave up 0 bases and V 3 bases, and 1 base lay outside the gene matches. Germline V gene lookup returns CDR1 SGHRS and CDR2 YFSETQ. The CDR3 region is CASSSGQSTDTQYF. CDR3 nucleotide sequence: TGCGCCAGCAGCTCGGGACAGAGCACAGATACGCAGTATTTT.

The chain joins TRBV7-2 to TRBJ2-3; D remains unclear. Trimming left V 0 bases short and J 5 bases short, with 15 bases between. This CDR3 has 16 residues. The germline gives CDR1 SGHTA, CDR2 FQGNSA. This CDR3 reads CASSLAAWVSVDTQYF. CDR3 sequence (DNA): TGTGCCAGCAGCTTAGCCGCCTGGGTATCGGTAGATACGCAGTATTTT.

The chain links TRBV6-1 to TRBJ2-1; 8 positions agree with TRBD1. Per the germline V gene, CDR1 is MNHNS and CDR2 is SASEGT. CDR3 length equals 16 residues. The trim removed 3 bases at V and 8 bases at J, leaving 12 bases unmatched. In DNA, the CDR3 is TGTGCCAGCAGTGACCGGGCCAGGGGGCGTAACGATGAGCAGTTCTTC. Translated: CASSDRARGRNDEQFF.

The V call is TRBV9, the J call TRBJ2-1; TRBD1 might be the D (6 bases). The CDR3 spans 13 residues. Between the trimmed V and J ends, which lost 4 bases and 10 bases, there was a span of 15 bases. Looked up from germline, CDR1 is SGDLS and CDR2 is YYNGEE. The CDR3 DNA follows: TGTGCCAGCAGCTTCTCAGGGGATGGGGAGCAGTTCTTC. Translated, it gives CASSFSGDGEQFF. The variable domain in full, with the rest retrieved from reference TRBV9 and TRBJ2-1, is DSGVTQTPKHLITATGQRVTLRCSPRSGDLSVYWYQQSLDQGLQFLIQYYNGEERAKGNILERFSAQQFPDLHSELNLSSLELGDSALYFCASSFSGDGEQFFGPGTRLTVL.

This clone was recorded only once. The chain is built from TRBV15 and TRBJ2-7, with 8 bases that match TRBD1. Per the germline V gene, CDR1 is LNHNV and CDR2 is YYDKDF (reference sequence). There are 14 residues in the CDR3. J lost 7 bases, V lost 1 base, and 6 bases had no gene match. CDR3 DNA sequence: TGTGCCACCAGCAGAGCGCGGACAGGGTGGGAGCAGTACTTC. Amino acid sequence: CATSRARTGWEQYF.

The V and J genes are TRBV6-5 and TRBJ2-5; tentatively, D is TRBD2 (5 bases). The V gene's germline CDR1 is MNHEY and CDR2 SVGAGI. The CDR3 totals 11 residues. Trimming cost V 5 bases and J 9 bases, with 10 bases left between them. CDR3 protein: CASSAPSSQYF. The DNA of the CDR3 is TGTGCCAGCAGTGCCCCTAGCTCCCAGTACTTC.

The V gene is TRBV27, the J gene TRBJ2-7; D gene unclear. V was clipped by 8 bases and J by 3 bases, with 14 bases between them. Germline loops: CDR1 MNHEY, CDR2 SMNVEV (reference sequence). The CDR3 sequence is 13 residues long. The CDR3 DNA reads TGTGCCAGCGGGCATTCCGCTAACTACGAGCAGTACTTC. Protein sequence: CASGHSANYEQYF.

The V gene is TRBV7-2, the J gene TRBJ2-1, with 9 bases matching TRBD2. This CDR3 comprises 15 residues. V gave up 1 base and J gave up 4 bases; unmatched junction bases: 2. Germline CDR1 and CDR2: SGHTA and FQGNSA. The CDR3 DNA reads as TGTGCCAGCAGCTTAGTTCTAGCGGGATACAATGAGCAGTTCTTC. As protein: CASSLVLAGYNEQFF.

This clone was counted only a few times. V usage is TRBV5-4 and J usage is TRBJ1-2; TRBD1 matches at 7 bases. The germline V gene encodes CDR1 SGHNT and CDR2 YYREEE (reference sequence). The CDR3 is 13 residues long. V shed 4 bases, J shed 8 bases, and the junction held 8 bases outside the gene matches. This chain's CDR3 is CASSTQGSKGYTF. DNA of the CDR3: TGTGCCAGCAGCACACAGGGGTCGAAAGGCTACACCTTC.

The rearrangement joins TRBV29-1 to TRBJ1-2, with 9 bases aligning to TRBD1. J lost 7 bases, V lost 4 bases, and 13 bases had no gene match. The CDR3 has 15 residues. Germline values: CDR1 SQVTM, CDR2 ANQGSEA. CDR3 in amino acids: CSVVWWDRVRSGYTF. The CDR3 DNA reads TGCAGCGTTGTATGGTGGGACAGGGTGCGGAGTGGCTACACCTTC.

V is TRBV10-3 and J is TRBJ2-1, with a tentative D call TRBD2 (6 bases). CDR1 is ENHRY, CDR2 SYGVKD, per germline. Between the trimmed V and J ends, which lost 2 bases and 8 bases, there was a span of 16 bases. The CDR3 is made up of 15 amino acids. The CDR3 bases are TGTGCCATCAGTGAGGGAGGGGCTAATAGCGATGAGCAGTTCTTC. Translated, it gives CAISEGGANSDEQFF.

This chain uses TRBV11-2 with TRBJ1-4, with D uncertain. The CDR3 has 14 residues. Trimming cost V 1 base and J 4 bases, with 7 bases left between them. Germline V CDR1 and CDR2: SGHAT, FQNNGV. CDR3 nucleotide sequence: TGTGCCAGCAGCTTAGGGCAGTTTAATGAAAAACTGTTTTTT. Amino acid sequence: CASSLGQFNEKLFF.

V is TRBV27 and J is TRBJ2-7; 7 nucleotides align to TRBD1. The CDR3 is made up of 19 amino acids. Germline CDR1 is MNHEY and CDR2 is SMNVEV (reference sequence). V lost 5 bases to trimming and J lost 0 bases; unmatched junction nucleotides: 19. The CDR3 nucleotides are TGTGCCAGCAGTCATAAAAGGGGGCCCCAATGGAAAAGCTCCTACGAGCAGTACTTC. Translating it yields CASSHKRGPQWKSSYEQYF.

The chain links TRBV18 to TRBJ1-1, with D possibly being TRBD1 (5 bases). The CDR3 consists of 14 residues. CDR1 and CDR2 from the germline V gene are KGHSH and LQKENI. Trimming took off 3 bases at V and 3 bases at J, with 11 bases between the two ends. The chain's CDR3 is CASSPTARDTEAFF. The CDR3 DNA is TGTGCCAGCTCACCGACAGCGAGGGACACTGAAGCTTTCTTT.

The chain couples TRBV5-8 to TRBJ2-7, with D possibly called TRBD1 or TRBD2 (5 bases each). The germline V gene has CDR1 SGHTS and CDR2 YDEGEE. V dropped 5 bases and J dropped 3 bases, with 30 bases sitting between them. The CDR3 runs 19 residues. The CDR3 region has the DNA TGTGCCAGCAGTTCCCTACAAGCGCCGGGACCCGTAGCCCACTACGAGCAGTACTTC. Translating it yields CASSSLQAPGPVAHYEQYF.

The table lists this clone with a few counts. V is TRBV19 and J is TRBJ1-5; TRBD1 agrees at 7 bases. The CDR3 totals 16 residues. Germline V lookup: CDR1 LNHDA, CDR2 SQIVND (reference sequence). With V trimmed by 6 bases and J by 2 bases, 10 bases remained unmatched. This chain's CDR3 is CASSQIQGGGNQPQHF. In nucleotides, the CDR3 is TGTGCCAGTAGCCAAATCCAGGGGGGTGGCAATCAGCCCCAGCATTTT.

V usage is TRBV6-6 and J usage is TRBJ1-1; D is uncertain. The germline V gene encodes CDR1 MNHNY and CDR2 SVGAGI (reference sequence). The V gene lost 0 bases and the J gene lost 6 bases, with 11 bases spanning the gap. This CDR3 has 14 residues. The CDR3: CASSYSGYVPEAFF. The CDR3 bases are TGTGCCAGCAGTTACTCGGGATACGTCCCTGAAGCTTTCTTT.

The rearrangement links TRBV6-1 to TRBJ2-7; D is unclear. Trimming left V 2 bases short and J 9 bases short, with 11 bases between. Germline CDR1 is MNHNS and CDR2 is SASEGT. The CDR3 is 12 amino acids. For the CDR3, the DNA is TGTGCCAGCAGTGAACCACCCTTCGGGCAGTACTTC. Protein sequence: CASSEPPFGQYF.

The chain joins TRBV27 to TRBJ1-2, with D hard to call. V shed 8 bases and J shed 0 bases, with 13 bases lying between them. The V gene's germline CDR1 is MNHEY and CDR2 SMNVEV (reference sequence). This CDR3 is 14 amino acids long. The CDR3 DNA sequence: TGTGCCAGCGGCATAGCCGGGACTAACTATGGCTACACCTTC. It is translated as CASGIAGTNYGYTF.

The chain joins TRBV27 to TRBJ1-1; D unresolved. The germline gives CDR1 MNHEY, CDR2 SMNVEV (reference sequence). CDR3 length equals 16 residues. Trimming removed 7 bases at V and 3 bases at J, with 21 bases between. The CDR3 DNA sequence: TGTGCCAGCACCAAATTGCGGTTGGATGGGGACACTGAAGCTTTCTTT. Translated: CASTKLRLDGDTEAFF.

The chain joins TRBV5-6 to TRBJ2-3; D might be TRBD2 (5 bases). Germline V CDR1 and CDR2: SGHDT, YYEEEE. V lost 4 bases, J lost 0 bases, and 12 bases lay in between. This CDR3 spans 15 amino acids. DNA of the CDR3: TGTGCCAGCAGCCCTGGGAGTTATAGCACAGATACGCAGTATTTT. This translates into CASSPGSYSTDTQYF.

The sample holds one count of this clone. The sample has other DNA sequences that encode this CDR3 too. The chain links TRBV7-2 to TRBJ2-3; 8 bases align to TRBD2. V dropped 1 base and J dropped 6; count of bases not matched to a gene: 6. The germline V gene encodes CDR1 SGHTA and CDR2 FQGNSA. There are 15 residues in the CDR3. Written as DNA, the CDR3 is TGTGCCAGCAGCTTAGACGCGGGAGGTAGTGATACGCAGTATTTT. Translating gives CASSLDAGGSDTQYF.